This TCR beta chain was profiled in a study of T cell changes during pregnancy in multiple sclerosis. Assay: immunoSEQ multiplex PCR; the TCRdb copy retains only in-frame clones and omits some. The sample lists around 62,000 clones, 90% occurring once. This receptor was obtained from a female donor with multiple sclerosis, enrolled in a pregnancy study. Source: peripheral blood, taken in the third trimester of pregnancy.

The CDR3 loop reads CASSLTDMNTEAFF. CDR3 sequence (DNA): TGCGCCAGCAGCTTGACAGACATGAACACTGAAGCTTTCTTT. The chain recombines TRBV5-1 with TRBJ1-1; unclear D gene. Trimming took off 1 base at V and 0 bases at J, with 7 bases between the two ends. The germline gives CDR1 SGHRS, CDR2 YFSETQ. The CDR3 has 14 residues.